This entry features one TCR beta chain sequence. Amplification used 60 Vbeta primers and 13 Jbeta primers. The protocol was immunoSEQ multiplex PCR, while the TCRdb copy is restricted to in-frame clones and leaves out a portion. Recorded for this sample: roughly 100,000 clones. These data are taken from a study of cytomegalovirus exposure and HLA in healthy donors. CDR3 size: 16 residues. The germline V gene encodes CDR1 KGHSH and CDR2 LQKENI. Between the trimmed V and J ends, which lost 3 bases and 0 bases, there was a span of 12 bases. This sequence was found in a man aged 40-49 years in good health and CMV-seronegative. The chain has TRBV18 and TRBJ1-3; D perhaps matches TRBD1 (6 bases). Material for sequencing was PBMCs. The chain's CDR3 is CASSPGGQFSGNTIYF. The CDR3 DNA follows: TGTGCCAGCTCACCGGGTGGACAGTTCTCTGGAAACACCATATATTTT.